These T cell receptor beta chains were read from a single sample in a study of blood T cell repertoires in COVID-19. Sequencing used immunoSEQ multiplex PCR; TCRdb keeps in-frame clones, though not all of them. Of approximately 72,000 clones listed, 85% to 90% are singletons. Sequencing input: peripheral blood. The receptors shown here come from a woman of 80 years or more with active or convalescent COVID-19. Each CDR3 is given with its conserved first and last residue. D genes are given only for firm matches. Clone size, where shown, is once, few, many, or a class for clones that have expanded.

DNA: TGTGCCAGCAGCTCCGGGGGTAATTCACCCCTCCACTTT
CDR3: CASSSGGNSPLHF
size: few
J: TRBJ1-6
V: TRBV7-2
D: -

DNA: TGTGCCAGCAGCTTAGATAAGGGACAGGGAGGTGAAAAACTGTTTTTT
CDR3: CASSLDKGQGGEKLFF
size: -
J: TRBJ1-4
V: TRBV7-8
D: TRBD1

DNA: TGTGCCAGCAGTGATAGGCAGGGGAGTAGCAATCAGCCCCAGCATTTT
CDR3: CASSDRQGSSNQPQHF
size: once
J: TRBJ1-5
V: TRBV2
D: -

DNA: TGTGCCAGCAGCTTAACCCACCTCATTGCAGGGAGCACAGATACGCAGTATTTT
CDR3: CASSLTHLIAGSTDTQYF
size: -
J: TRBJ2-3
V: TRBV7-8
D: -

DNA: TGTGCCAGCAGCTTGTTAAGCGGCTACGACGAGCAGTACTTC
CDR3: CASSLLSGYDEQYF
size: -
J: TRBJ2-7
V: TRBV7-9
D: -

DNA: TGTGCCAGCAGCCAAGCTTCCGCTGAAGCTTTCTTT
CDR3: CASSQASAEAFF
size: -
J: TRBJ1-1
V: TRBV4-2
D: -

DNA: TGTGCCAGCAGCCCTCAGGGGGCCCGGAACACCGGGGAGCTGTTTTTT
CDR3: CASSPQGARNTGELFF
size: -
J: TRBJ2-2
V: TRBV7-8
D: TRBD1

DNA: TGTGCCAGCAGCTCCCTGACTCGACTTGCCTACAATGAGCAGTTCTTC
CDR3: CASSSLTRLAYNEQFF
size: -
J: TRBJ2-1
V: TRBV5-6
D: -

DNA: TGTGCCACCCGGCCAGGGCGGGATGGTGAAAAACTGTTTTTT
CDR3: CATRPGRDGEKLFF
size: -
J: TRBJ1-4
V: TRBV19
D: -

DNA: TGCGCCAGCAGCTTGGCAAACTCTGGAAACACCATATATTTT
CDR3: CASSLANSGNTIYF
size: -
J: TRBJ1-3
V: TRBV5-1
D: -

DNA: TGTGCCAGTAGTATTTTGCGTAATCAAGTGCAGGCAAGCAATCAGCCCCAGCATTTT
CDR3: CASSILRNQVQASNQPQHF
size: -
J: TRBJ1-5
V: TRBV19
D: -

DNA: TGTGCCAGCAGCTTAGCCCGGGGTCTGATTCGGACTGAAGCTTTCTTT
CDR3: CASSLARGLIRTEAFF
size: -
J: TRBJ1-1
V: TRBV7-9
D: -

DNA: TGTGCCAGCAGGACCGGGACAGGGCCCTACGAGCAGTACTTC
CDR3: CASRTGTGPYEQYF
size: -
J: TRBJ2-7
V: TRBV13
D: TRBD1

DNA: TGTGCCAGCAGCCAATCCCATTTTCAACAGGGAAACAATCAGCCCCAGCATTTT
CDR3: CASSQSHFQQGNNQPQHF
size: -
J: TRBJ1-5
V: TRBV4-2
D: -

DNA: TGTGCCAGCAGCTTAGGGGGGACGGGGGGCTATTTAGAGACCCAGTACTTC
CDR3: CASSLGGTGGYLETQYF
size: -
J: TRBJ2-5
V: TRBV7-7
D: -

DNA: TGTGCCAGCAACCCCGCAGGCTATAGCAATCAGCCCCAGCATTTT
CDR3: CASNPAGYSNQPQHF
size: -
J: TRBJ1-5
V: TRBV6-2/TRBV6-3
D: -

DNA: TGTGCCAGCAGCCCCTCTAGGACAGGGGACGCACCCCTCCACTTT
CDR3: CASSPSRTGDAPLHF
size: -
J: TRBJ1-6
V: TRBV27
D: TRBD1

DNA: TGTGCCAGCAGGTACCCCGGTGCGGGTAACTATGGCTACACCTTC
CDR3: CASRYPGAGNYGYTF
size: -
J: TRBJ1-2
V: TRBV2
D: -

DNA: TGTGCCAGCAGCGAACGACAGGGGGGTGAAAAACTGTTTTTT
CDR3: CASSERQGGEKLFF
size: -
J: TRBJ1-4
V: TRBV7-2
D: TRBD1

DNA: TGCGCCAGCAGCTTTGGAGGGAGCGGAGGTGGGGAGACCCAGTACTTC
CDR3: CASSFGGSGGGETQYF
size: -
J: TRBJ2-5
V: TRBV5-1
D: -

DNA: TGTGCCAGTACGTTGTCCAGGGGATATCAGCCCCAGCATTTT
CDR3: CASTLSRGYQPQHF
size: -
J: TRBJ1-5
V: TRBV19
D: -

DNA: TGTGCCAGCAGTTTAGGGGGACAGGGGGCCTCCTATGGCTACACCTTC
CDR3: CASSLGGQGASYGYTF
size: -
J: TRBJ1-2
V: TRBV27
D: TRBD1

DNA: TGTGCCAGCAGCTATAACCTAGCGGGGGGAGCTAGCACAGATACGCAGTATTTT
CDR3: CASSYNLAGGASTDTQYF
size: -
J: TRBJ2-3
V: TRBV5-6
D: TRBD2

DNA: TGTGCCACCAGCAGAGTCCACGGAGCGACAGGAGGAGGCCAGCCCCAGCATTTT
CDR3: CATSRVHGATGGGQPQHF
size: -
J: TRBJ1-5
V: TRBV15
D: -

DNA: TGTGCCAGCCGGAGGGGCGGGGACTATGGCTACACCTTC
CDR3: CASRRGGDYGYTF
size: -
J: TRBJ1-2
V: TRBV19
D: -

DNA: TGTGCCAGTAGTATTGCCGGGACATACTTAAGAGCAGATACGCAGTATTTT
CDR3: CASSIAGTYLRADTQYF
size: -
J: TRBJ2-3
V: TRBV19
D: -

DNA: TGTGCCAGCACCTCCGACAGGGTAGGCAATCAGCCCCAGCATTTT
CDR3: CASTSDRVGNQPQHF
size: -
J: TRBJ1-5
V: TRBV2
D: TRBD1

DNA: TGCGCCAGCAGCTTGACAGGGGGAGAAAAACTGTTTTTT
CDR3: CASSLTGGEKLFF
size: few
J: TRBJ1-4
V: TRBV4-3
D: TRBD1

DNA: TGTGCCAGCAGTGAATCACTAGCGGGGAATGAGCAGTTCTTC
CDR3: CASSESLAGNEQFF
size: -
J: TRBJ2-1
V: TRBV2
D: TRBD2

DNA: TGCGCCAGCAGCCAATTTAAGGGGGCGCGTTCACCCCTCCACTTT
CDR3: CASSQFKGARSPLHF
size: -
J: TRBJ1-6
V: TRBV4-3
D: TRBD1

DNA: TGTGCCAGCAGCCCTAGCACAGGGACTAGTTCACCCCTCCACTTT
CDR3: CASSPSTGTSSPLHF
size: -
J: TRBJ1-6
V: TRBV7-9
D: -

DNA: TGTGCCAGCTCACCAGGGACAGGGGAAAGGGAAAAACTGTTTTTT
CDR3: CASSPGTGEREKLFF
size: once
J: TRBJ1-4
V: TRBV18
D: TRBD1

DNA: TGCGCCAGCAGGGAAATTACTAGTTCGGATGAGCAGTTCTTC
CDR3: CASREITSSDEQFF
size: -
J: TRBJ2-1
V: TRBV5-1
D: -

DNA: TGTGCCAGCAGCCACCGGGGGGACCCCTACAATGAGCAGTTCTTC
CDR3: CASSHRGDPYNEQFF
size: few
J: TRBJ2-1
V: TRBV7-3
D: TRBD2

DNA: TGTGCCACCAACAGGGTTTTTAGCGAAACTGAAGCTTTCTTT
CDR3: CATNRVFSETEAFF
size: -
J: TRBJ1-1
V: TRBV19
D: -

DNA: TGTGCCATCAGTGACCTGACTAGCGTAGGCAATGAGCAGTTCTTC
CDR3: CAISDLTSVGNEQFF
size: -
J: TRBJ2-1
V: TRBV10-3
D: TRBD2

DNA: TGTGCCAGCAGCCCTCAGGGAGGGACAGGGGGCGCGGGGGGCTACACCTTC
CDR3: CASSPQGGTGGAGGYTF
size: -
J: TRBJ1-2
V: TRBV9
D: TRBD1

DNA: TGTGCCTGGAGTAGGGGTGAGAACACTGAAGCTTTCTTT
CDR3: CAWSRGENTEAFF
size: -
J: TRBJ1-1
V: TRBV30
D: -

DNA: TGTGCCAGCAGTTACCGGTTTTCACCCCTCCACTTT
CDR3: CASSYRFSPLHF
size: -
J: TRBJ1-6
V: TRBV6-2/TRBV6-3
D: -

DNA: TGTGCCTGGAGTCGGTTACGGGATAGATATGGCTACACCTTC
CDR3: CAWSRLRDRYGYTF
size: -
J: TRBJ1-2
V: TRBV30
D: -

DNA: TGTGCCAGCAGTCGGACAGGGTTCGGTCATGGCTACACCTTC
CDR3: CASSRTGFGHGYTF
size: -
J: TRBJ1-2
V: TRBV28
D: TRBD1

DNA: TGCGCCAGCAGTGACACGGGGGGAAAAACCTACGAGCAGTACTTC
CDR3: CASSDTGGKTYEQYF
size: -
J: TRBJ2-7
V: TRBV5-1
D: TRBD2

DNA: TGTGCCTGGAGTTCCGGGACAGGGACTATTGGTGGTAATTCACCCCTCCACTTT
CDR3: CAWSSGTGTIGGNSPLHF
size: -
J: TRBJ1-6
V: TRBV30
D: TRBD1